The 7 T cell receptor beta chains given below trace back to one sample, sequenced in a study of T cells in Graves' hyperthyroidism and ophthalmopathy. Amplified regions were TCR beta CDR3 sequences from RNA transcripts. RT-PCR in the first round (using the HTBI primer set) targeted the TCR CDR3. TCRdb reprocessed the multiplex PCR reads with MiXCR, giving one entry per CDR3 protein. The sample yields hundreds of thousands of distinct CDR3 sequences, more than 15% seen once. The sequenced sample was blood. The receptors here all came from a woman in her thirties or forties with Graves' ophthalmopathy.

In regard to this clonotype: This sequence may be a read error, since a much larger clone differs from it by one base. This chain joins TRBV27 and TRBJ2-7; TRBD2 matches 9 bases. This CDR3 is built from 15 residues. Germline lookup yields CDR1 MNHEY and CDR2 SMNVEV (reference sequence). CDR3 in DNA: TGTACCAGCACCGCGGGGGGGGGAGGGGGCTACGAGCAGTACTTC. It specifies CTSTAGGGGGYEQYF.

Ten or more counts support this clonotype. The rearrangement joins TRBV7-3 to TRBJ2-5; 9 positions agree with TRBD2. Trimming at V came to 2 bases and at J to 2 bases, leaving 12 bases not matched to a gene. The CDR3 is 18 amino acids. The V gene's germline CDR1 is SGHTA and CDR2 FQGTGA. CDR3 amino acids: CASSLRVETSGGQETQYF. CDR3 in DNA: TGTGCCAGCAGCTTACGCGTGGAGACTAGCGGAGGACAAGAGACCCAGTACTTC.

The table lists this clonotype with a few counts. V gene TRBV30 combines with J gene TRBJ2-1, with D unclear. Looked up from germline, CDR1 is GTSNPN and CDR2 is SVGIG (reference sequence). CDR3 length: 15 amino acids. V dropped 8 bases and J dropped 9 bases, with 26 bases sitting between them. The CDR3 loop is CASSMRNLERPEQFF. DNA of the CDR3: TGTGCCAGTAGTATGAGAAACCTGGAGCGACCTGAGCAGTTCTTC.

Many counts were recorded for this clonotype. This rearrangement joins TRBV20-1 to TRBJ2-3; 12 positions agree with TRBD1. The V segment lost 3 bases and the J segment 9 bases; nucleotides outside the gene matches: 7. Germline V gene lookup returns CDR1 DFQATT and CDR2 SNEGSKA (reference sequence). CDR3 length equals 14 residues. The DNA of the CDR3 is TGCAGTGCTAGTTGGGGGACAGGGGGCGTCACGCAGTATTTT. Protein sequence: CSASWGTGGVTQYF.

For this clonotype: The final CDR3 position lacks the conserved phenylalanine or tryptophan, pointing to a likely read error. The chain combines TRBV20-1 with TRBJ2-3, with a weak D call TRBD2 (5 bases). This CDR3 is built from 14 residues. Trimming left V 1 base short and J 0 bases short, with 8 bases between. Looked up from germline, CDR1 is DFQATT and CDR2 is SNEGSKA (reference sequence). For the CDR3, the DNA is TGCAGTGCTAGAGTCGAGGGTAGCACAGATACGCAGTATTCT. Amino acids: CSARVEGSTDTQYS.

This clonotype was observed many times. CDR3 sequence (DNA): TGTGCCAGCAGCTTACCCCCGGGACAGGGTAGAGGCTACACCTTC. It codes for CASSLPPGQGRGYTF. This sequence joins TRBV7-9 and TRBJ1-2; 9 bases agree with TRBD1. This CDR3 region has 15 residues. Unmatched junction bases numbered 9, after V lost 2 bases and J lost 8 bases. Germline V CDR1 and CDR2: SEHNR, FQNEAQ (reference sequence).

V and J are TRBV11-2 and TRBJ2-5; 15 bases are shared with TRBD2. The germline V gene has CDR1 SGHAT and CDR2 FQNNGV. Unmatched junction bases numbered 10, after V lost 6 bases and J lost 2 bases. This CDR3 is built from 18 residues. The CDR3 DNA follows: TGTGCCAGCAGATACCCGGGACTAGCGGGAGGCACACAAGAGACCCAGTACTTC. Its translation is CASRYPGLAGGTQETQYF.